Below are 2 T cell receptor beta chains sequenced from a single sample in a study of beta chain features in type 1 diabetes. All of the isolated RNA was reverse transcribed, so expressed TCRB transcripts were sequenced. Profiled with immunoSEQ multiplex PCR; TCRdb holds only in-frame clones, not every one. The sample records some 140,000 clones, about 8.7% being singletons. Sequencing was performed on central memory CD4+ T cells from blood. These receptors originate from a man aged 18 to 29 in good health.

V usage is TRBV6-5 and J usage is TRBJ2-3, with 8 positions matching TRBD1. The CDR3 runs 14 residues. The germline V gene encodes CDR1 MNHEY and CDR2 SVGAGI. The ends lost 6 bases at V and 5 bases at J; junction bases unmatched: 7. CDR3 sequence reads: CASRQGDRGDTQYF. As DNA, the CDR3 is TGTGCCAGCAGACAGGGGGATAGGGGAGATACGCAGTATTTT.

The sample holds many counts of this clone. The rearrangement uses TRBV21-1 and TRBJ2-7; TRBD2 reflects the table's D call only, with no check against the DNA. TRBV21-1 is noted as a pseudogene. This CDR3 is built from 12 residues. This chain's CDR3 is CASSRGDYEQYF. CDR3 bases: TGTGCCAGCAGCCGGGGAGACTACGAGCAGTACTTC.